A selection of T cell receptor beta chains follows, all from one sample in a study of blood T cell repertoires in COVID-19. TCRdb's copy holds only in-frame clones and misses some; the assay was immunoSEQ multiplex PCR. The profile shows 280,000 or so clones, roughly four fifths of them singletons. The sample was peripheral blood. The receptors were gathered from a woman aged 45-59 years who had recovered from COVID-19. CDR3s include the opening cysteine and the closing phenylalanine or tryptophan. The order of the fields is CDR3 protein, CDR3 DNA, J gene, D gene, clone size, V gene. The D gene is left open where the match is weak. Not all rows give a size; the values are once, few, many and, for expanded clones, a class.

CDR3 protein: CASMGTGRYNEQFF
CDR3 DNA: TGTGCCAGCATGGGGACAGGGCGCTACAATGAGCAGTTCTTC
J gene: TRBJ2-1
D gene: TRBD1
clone size: few
V gene: TRBV27

CDR3 protein: CASSLLGAAAPEAFF
CDR3 DNA: TGTGCCAGCAGTTTACTGGGGGCAGCGGCCCCTGAAGCTTTCTTT
J gene: TRBJ1-1
D gene: NA
clone size: NA
V gene: TRBV27

CDR3 protein: CASSPSFTSGRPEDTQYF
CDR3 DNA: TGTGCCAGCAGTCCTAGCTTTACTAGCGGGAGGCCCGAAGATACGCAGTATTTT
J gene: TRBJ2-3
D gene: TRBD2
clone size: NA
V gene: TRBV28

CDR3 protein: CASSQDKDTNTEAFF
CDR3 DNA: TGCGCCAGCAGCCAAGATAAGGACACGAACACTGAAGCTTTCTTT
J gene: TRBJ1-1
D gene: NA
clone size: once
V gene: TRBV4-3

CDR3 protein: CASSSRQGETQYF
CDR3 DNA: TGTGCCAGCAGCTCGCGACAGGGAGAGACCCAGTACTTC
J gene: TRBJ2-5
D gene: TRBD1
clone size: once
V gene: TRBV7-3

CDR3 protein: CASRGTSGSAEQFF
CDR3 DNA: TGTGCCAGCAGGGGGACTAGCGGGAGCGCTGAGCAGTTCTTC
J gene: TRBJ2-1
D gene: TRBD2
clone size: NA
V gene: TRBV2

CDR3 protein: CASSLNEKLFF
CDR3 DNA: TGTGCCAGCAGTCTCAATGAAAAACTGTTTTTT
J gene: TRBJ1-4
D gene: NA
clone size: NA
V gene: TRBV28

CDR3 protein: CASSGRTRDRENEQYF
CDR3 DNA: TGTGCCAGCAGTGGGCGCACACGGGACAGGGAGAACGAGCAGTACTTC
J gene: TRBJ2-7
D gene: TRBD1
clone size: NA
V gene: TRBV6-1

CDR3 protein: CASSSLASMNTEAFF
CDR3 DNA: TGCGCCAGCAGCTCGCTGGCATCGATGAACACTGAAGCTTTCTTT
J gene: TRBJ1-1
D gene: NA
clone size: NA
V gene: TRBV5-1

CDR3 protein: CASSTSSAGVETQYF
CDR3 DNA: TGTGCCAGCAGCACTTCGTCGGCGGGGGTAGAGACCCAGTACTTC
J gene: TRBJ2-5
D gene: TRBD2
clone size: NA
V gene: TRBV6-2/TRBV6-3

CDR3 protein: CASSAQGSLFYNQPQHF
CDR3 DNA: TGTGCCAGCAGTGCGCAGGGAAGCCTCTTCTACAATCAGCCCCAGCATTTT
J gene: TRBJ1-5
D gene: NA
clone size: NA
V gene: TRBV6-1

CDR3 protein: CASSTAGITYGYTF
CDR3 DNA: TGTGCCAGCAGTACTGCAGGGATTACCTATGGCTACACCTTC
J gene: TRBJ1-2
D gene: NA
clone size: NA
V gene: TRBV6-2/TRBV6-3

CDR3 protein: CASSSTGYSNQPQHF
CDR3 DNA: TGTGCCAGCAGCTCGACAGGTTATAGCAATCAGCCCCAGCATTTT
J gene: TRBJ1-5
D gene: NA
clone size: NA
V gene: TRBV7-2

CDR3 protein: CAGIQETQYF
CDR3 DNA: TGTGCCGGGATACAAGAGACCCAGTACTTC
J gene: TRBJ2-5
D gene: NA
clone size: NA
V gene: TRBV30

CDR3 protein: CAWTLGGDYTF
CDR3 DNA: TGTGCCTGGACTTTAGGGGGCGACTACACCTTC
J gene: TRBJ1-2
D gene: TRBD1
clone size: NA
V gene: TRBV30

CDR3 protein: CASSPGQGFSYEQYF
CDR3 DNA: TGTGCCAGCAGCCCGGGACAGGGATTCTCCTACGAGCAGTACTTC
J gene: TRBJ2-7
D gene: TRBD1
clone size: NA
V gene: TRBV28

CDR3 protein: CASSFSGSYEQYF
CDR3 DNA: TGTGCCAGCAGTTTCTCAGGCTCCTACGAGCAGTACTTC
J gene: TRBJ2-7
D gene: NA
clone size: few
V gene: TRBV28